This T cell receptor beta chain was obtained from a study of blood T cell repertoires in COVID-19 (dated by TCRdb to 2018 to 2021). Broadly, across the study: Collaborator samples came from the United States, Italy and Spain and covered acute and convalescent phases of COVID-19. The material from the prospective study consisted of cDNA or gDNA derived from T cells, B-cell-depleted T cells, or PBMCs. Subjects who had been exposed to COVID-19, were actively infected with it, or had recovered from it provided the deeply sampled blood TCRbeta repertoires that made up the dataset. The repertoires were released in a freely available public database intended as a resource for research on the immune response to SARS-CoV-2. Samples came from the ongoing ImmuneRACE study (first 160 participants) plus 1,254 subjects from 6 global collaborators. Sample metadata almost always included a de-identified subject ID, COVID-19 status, age in years and sex. Where available, HLA class I and class II types were taken from metadata supplied by the sample provider and were not determined by assay-based typing.

Whole blood was collected in K2EDTA tubes by collaborating institutions according to the institutions' own protocols. For TCRbeta analysis, collaborators shipped samples as frozen whole blood, isolated PBMCs, or DNA extracted from either of those sample types. Overall study outcomes, separate from this receptor: How much clinical and demographic metadata was included differed by source and by participant, and the metadata was provided uncurated.

As for this clone: There is no known antigen for this receptor. No much larger clone exists at a distance of one base, and base qualities are not known.

Here V drops 5 bases and J drops 1 base, and the junction holds 5 bases not matched to any gene. Taken from the germline V gene (reference sequence), the CDR1 and CDR2 loops are LGHDT and YNNKEL. From its cysteine to its phenylalanine, the CDR3 spans 16 amino acids. Only the CDR3 part of the read is kept: 48 bases, read in frame from the first base. The immunoSEQ Assay, a bias-controlled multiplex PCR, was used to amplify TCRbeta CDR3 regions from genomic DNA. The study's processing was this. The number of nucleated cells in each sample was estimated from the amplification of reference gene primers within the assay. To quantify the absolute abundance of each unique TCRbeta CDR3 rearrangement, sequence reads were collapsed and filtered. For each sample, productive Simpson clonality was calculated as the square root of Simpson's diversity index over productive rearrangements. TCRdb provides this immuneACCESS table in a form limited to in-frame rearrangements. Some clones are lacking; in checked studies, under half of them reflect an unresolved V gene, and why the rest are absent is not known. The V and J calls and clone size are taken from that table; D and trimming were inferred from the DNA. The sample records about 60,000 clones, 90% of which are singletons. Roughly 7.6% of the sample is taken by the ten largest.

Source material: peripheral blood. The source is a human donor with active COVID-19. The donor label of this sample is uncertain. The V and J segments used are TRBV3-1 (or the pseudogene TRBV3-2) and TRBJ2-5; TRBD2 aligns with 12 central bases. The DNA sequence is TGTGCCAGCAGCAGGCTAGCGGGGGGGCCCCAAGAGACCCAGTACTTC. The resulting protein is CASSRLAGGPQETQYF.